These 26 T cell receptor beta chains were all obtained from the same sample, sequenced in a study of cytomegalovirus exposure and HLA in healthy donors. Vbeta (60) and Jbeta (13) primers were used in the PCR. Libraries were prepared by immunoSEQ multiplex PCR; TCRdb keeps only in-frame clonotypes and omits some of them. The profile shows about 140,000 clones, about four fifths of them singletons. The sequenced sample was PBMCs. Receptors were obtained from a male donor in good health and CMV-seronegative.

This sequence joins TRBV13 and TRBJ2-7, with 7 bases that match TRBD2. CDR1 is PRHDT, CDR2 FYEKMQ, per germline (reference sequence). The CDR3 loop spans 15 amino acids. J lost 3 bases, V lost 5 bases, and 10 bases had no gene match. The CDR3 DNA is TGTGCCAGCAGCCCCCGCGGGGGTACCTTCTACGAGCAGTACTTC. It encodes CASSPRGGTFYEQYF.

The J gene is TRBJ1-2, the V gene TRBV19; 8 positions agree with TRBD1. The V gene end was trimmed by 5 bases and the J gene end by 9 bases; junction bases not matched to a gene: 17. The V gene's germline CDR1 is LNHDA and CDR2 SQIVND (reference sequence). The length of the CDR3 is 16 residues. CDR3 sequence (DNA): TGTGCCAGTAGTCGTTTACCGGGACAGGTTAGTCGTCGCTACACCTTC. It encodes CASSRLPGQVSRRYTF.

The V call is TRBV10-3, the J call TRBJ2-5, with a weak D call TRBD1 (6 bases). Germline CDR1 and CDR2: ENHRY and SYGVKD. This CDR3 comprises 17 residues. V gave up 2 bases and J gave up 1 base, with 17 bases separating them. DNA of the CDR3: TGTGCCATCAGTGAGGAACAGGGAAAGGGAATCCAAGAGACCCAGTACTTC. It codes for CAISEEQGKGIQETQYF.

This clone was counted only a few times. V usage is TRBV6-5 and J usage is TRBJ1-4; D is unresolved. V lost 0 bases and J 7 bases, leaving 15 bases between the germline ends. The CDR3 extends over 16 amino acids. Germline V lookup: CDR1 MNHEY, CDR2 SVGAGI. The CDR3 here is CASSYSAGLMGEKLFF. The CDR3 region has the DNA TGTGCCAGCAGTTACTCGGCGGGTTTAATGGGTGAAAAACTGTTTTTT.

This clone has more than one count but fewer than ten. The chain couples TRBV6-5 to TRBJ1-5, with a weak D call TRBD1 (5 bases). CDR1 MNHEY and CDR2 SVGAGI come from the germline V gene. The ends were cut back, 2 bases at V and 5 bases at J, with 10 bases in the middle. The CDR3 extends over 14 amino acids. The CDR3 DNA reads as TGTGCCAGCAGTTACGAGCTGGGGCATCAGCCCCAGCATTTT. Amino acid sequence: CASSYELGHQPQHF.

V usage is TRBV7-9 and J usage is TRBJ2-6; a possible D gene is TRBD2 (5 bases). Germline V gene data show CDR1 as SEHNR and CDR2 as FQNEAQ (reference sequence). V shed 4 bases and J shed 5 bases, with 9 bases lying between them. The CDR3 consists of 14 residues. The CDR3 sequence: CASSSVARANVLTF. In nucleotides, the CDR3 is TGTGCCAGCAGCTCCGTAGCGAGGGCCAACGTCCTGACTTTC.

Only a few counts were recorded for this clone. This chain connects TRBV11-2 to TRBJ2-7; 7 nucleotides line up with TRBD1. With V trimmed by 5 bases and J by 3 bases, 7 bases remained unmatched. The CDR3 has 14 residues. Germline V gene lookup returns CDR1 SGHAT and CDR2 FQNNGV. The CDR3 bases are TGTGCCAGCAGCGTCCCGGGACAGAGCTACGAGCAGTACTTC. Translated: CASSVPGQSYEQYF.

The V and J genes are TRBV30 and TRBJ2-2; weak D call: TRBD1 (6 bases). V was shortened by 8 bases and J by 3 bases, with 13 bases between the two germline ends. Looked up from germline, CDR1 is GTSNPN and CDR2 is SVGIG (reference sequence). This CDR3 is built from 13 residues. CDR3 amino acids: CALQGPYTGELFF. CDR3 nucleotides: TGTGCCCTTCAGGGGCCATACACCGGGGAGCTGTTTTTT.

J is TRBJ1-4 and V is TRBV18; the match to TRBD1 covers 7 bases. The trim removed 2 bases at V and 0 bases at J, leaving 3 bases unmatched. Germline values: CDR1 KGHSH, CDR2 LQKENI. The CDR3 has 16 amino acids. The CDR3 loop is CASSPSGQSTNEKLFF. The CDR3, as DNA: TGTGCCAGCTCACCATCGGGACAGTCAACTAATGAAAAACTGTTTTTT.

The rearrangement joins TRBV19 to TRBJ2-7, with 8 positions matching TRBD1. The CDR3 runs to 13 residues. V shed 5 bases, J shed 3 bases, and the junction held 3 bases outside the gene matches. Germline values: CDR1 LNHDA, CDR2 SQIVND (reference sequence). The CDR3 is CASSFGQGYEQYF. The CDR3 bases are TGTGCCAGTAGTTTCGGACAGGGCTACGAGCAGTACTTC.

About this clone: This sample also contains other DNA sequences that code for the same CDR3. This chain connects TRBV7-9 to TRBJ2-7; 7 positions match TRBD2. J gave up 0 bases and V 4 bases, and 3 bases lay outside the gene matches. This CDR3 region has 14 residues. Germline CDR1 SEHNR, CDR2 FQNEAQ (reference sequence). CDR3 loop: CASSSSGTSYEQYF. The CDR3 nucleotides are TGTGCCAGCAGCTCGAGCGGGACCTCCTACGAGCAGTACTTC.

J is TRBJ2-3 and V is TRBV27; TRBD1 matches at 11 bases. The junction had 2 bases not matched to a gene; V was cut back by 5 bases and J by 4 bases. Germline-derived CDR1 and CDR2 are MNHEY and SMNVEV (reference sequence). This CDR3 has 14 amino acids. In DNA, the CDR3 is TGTGCCAGCAGTAGGACAGGGGGCGCAGATACGCAGTATTTT. Its translation: CASSRTGGADTQYF.

The rearrangement joins TRBV6-1 to TRBJ1-1; 8 bases are a match to TRBD1. CDR1 is MNHNS, CDR2 SASEGT, per germline. This CDR3 comprises 13 residues. Trimming cost V 6 bases and J 6 bases; bases outside gene matches: 6. The CDR3: CASSGTGGAEAFF. CDR3 DNA: TGTGCCAGCAGCGGCACAGGGGGAGCTGAAGCTTTCTTT.

The chain uses TRBV9 and TRBJ2-5, with TRBD2 identical over 11 bases. The V and J ends lost 0 bases and 5 bases, in that order; junction bases with no gene match: 3. Germline V gene data show CDR1 as SGDLS and CDR2 as YYNGEE. CDR3 length: 15 residues. CDR3: CASSVASGRRETQYF. DNA for the CDR3: TGTGCCAGCAGCGTAGCTAGCGGGAGGAGGGAGACCCAGTACTTC.

The V and J genes are TRBV28 and TRBJ1-6; unclear D gene. The CDR3 consists of 15 residues. V lost 7 bases and J 0 bases, leaving 10 bases between the germline ends. Germline V CDR1 and CDR2: MDHEN, SYDVKM. CDR3 bases: TGTGCCAGCAAATTATGGAGCTCCTATAATTCACCCCTCCACTTT. Amino acids: CASKLWSSYNSPLHF.

J is TRBJ2-1 and V is TRBV7-8, with 13 nucleotides matching TRBD2. This CDR3 contains 16 residues. V lost 2 bases and J lost 5; bases outside the gene matches: 3. The germline V gene encodes CDR1 SGHVS and CDR2 FQNEAQ. The CDR3 DNA follows: TGTGCCAGCAGCTTAAGGACTAGCGGGGGCCACAATGAGCAGTTCTTC. Translation gives CASSLRTSGGHNEQFF.

The chain employs TRBV4-3 and TRBJ2-5; no clear D. The DNA end favors TRBJ2-7, so the J call may be wrong. The germline gives CDR1 LGHNA, CDR2 YSLEER. This CDR3 has 14 residues. CDR3 protein: CASSQDRFSYEQYF. Here the CDR3 DNA reads TGCGCCAGCAGCCAAGACCGGTTCTCCTACGAGCAGTACTTC.

V is TRBV27 and J is TRBJ1-1; 8 bases agree with TRBD1. The trim removed 4 bases at V and 11 bases at J, leaving 15 bases unmatched. The germline CDR1 and CDR2 sequences are MNHEY and SMNVEV (reference sequence). The length of the CDR3 is 15 residues. CDR3 DNA sequence: TGTGCCAGCAGTTCATCCACTCCCGGGACAGGTCAGGCTTTCTTT. The encoded protein is CASSSSTPGTGQAFF.

The CDR3 DNA is TGCGCCAGCAGTCACCCCTCTACCGGGACAGGGTCCAACTATGGCTACACCTTC. Its translation is CASSHPSTGTGSNYGYTF. The V call is TRBV5-1, the J call TRBJ1-2, with 9 bases lining up with TRBD1. V shed 5 bases, J shed 2 bases, and the junction held 16 bases outside the gene matches. The CDR3 sequence is 18 residues long. Germline CDR1 reads SGHRS; CDR2 reads YFSETQ.

This clone is a singleton in its sample. The V and J genes are TRBV7-3 and TRBJ2-1; D might be TRBD2 (6 bases). V was trimmed by 4 bases and J by 8 bases, leaving 18 bases between them. The CDR3 is made up of 15 amino acids. Per the germline V gene, CDR1 is SGHTA and CDR2 is FQGTGA. Here the CDR3 reads CASSSTGLRSYEQFF. CDR3 coding DNA: TGTGCCAGCAGCTCTACGGGACTCCGATCCTATGAGCAGTTCTTC. The full variable domain, rest sourced from reference TRBV7-3 and TRBJ2-1, is GAGVSQTPSNKVTEKGKYVELRCDPISGHTALYWYRQSLGQGPEFLIYFQGTGAADDSGLPNDRFFAVRPEGSVSTLKIQRTERGDSAVYLCASSSTGLRSYEQFFGPGTRLTVL.

The CDR3 region has the DNA TGCGCCAGCAGCCAAGGTCCCCTACGAGAGCAGTACTTC. Encoded protein: CASSQGPLREQYF. The chain links TRBV4-1 to TRBJ2-7; D ambiguous. V was trimmed by 1 base and J by 7 bases, leaving 11 bases between them. Germline CDR1 MGHRA, CDR2 YSYEKL. This CDR3 comprises 13 residues.

The chain uses TRBV19 and TRBJ2-1, with 7 bases aligning to TRBD2. Germline CDR1 LNHDA, CDR2 SQIVND (reference sequence). Trimming at V came to 7 bases and at J to 4 bases, leaving 4 bases not matched to a gene. The CDR3 spans 13 residues. The CDR3 here is CASNPAGYNEQFF. CDR3 sequence (DNA): TGTGCCAGTAATCCAGCGGGATACAATGAGCAGTTCTTC.

This clone was counted once. This chain links TRBV4-3 with TRBJ2-1; tentatively, D is TRBD2 (6 bases). Trimming pared 3 bases from V and 12 bases from J, leaving 24 bases between. The CDR3 length is 16 residues. Germline CDR1 LGHNA, CDR2 YSLEER. CDR3 loop: CASSQGNNAETRPQFF. The CDR3 bases are TGCGCCAGCAGCCAGGGGAACAACGCGGAGACTAGACCGCAGTTCTTC.

The gene calls are TRBV4-3 and TRBJ2-1, with TRBD2 as a possible D gene (6 bases). Trimming shortened V by 0 bases and J by 8 bases, and 14 bases separated the two germline ends. The CDR3 runs to 15 residues. Germline loops: CDR1 LGHNA, CDR2 YSLEER. The chain's CDR3 is CASSQDRSGSDEQFF. As DNA, the CDR3 is TGCGCCAGCAGCCAAGATCGATCCGGGAGCGATGAGCAGTTCTTC.

The V call is TRBV7-9, the J call TRBJ2-7; TRBD2 is a possible D gene (6 bases). The V end was cut by 5 bases, the J end by 0 bases, with 14 bases between. Germline assignment: CDR1 SEHNR and CDR2 FQNEAQ (reference sequence). The CDR3 totals 15 residues. CDR3 sequence (DNA): TGTGCCAGCAGCGTACCACGGGAGAGCTCCTACGAGCAGTACTTC. This gives the protein CASSVPRESSYEQYF. Complete variable domain (other parts from reference TRBV7-9 and TRBJ2-7): DTGVSQNPRHKITKRGQNVTFRCDPISEHNRLYWYRQTLGQGPEFLTYFQNEAQLEKSRLLSDRFSAERPKGSFSTLEIQRTEQGDSAMYLCASSVPRESSYEQYFGPGTRLTVT.

The genes are TRBV10-3 and TRBJ2-7; no reliable D call. Looked up from germline, CDR1 is ENHRY and CDR2 is SYGVKD. This CDR3 spans 14 amino acids. Trimming pared 3 bases from V and 3 bases from J, leaving 12 bases between. The CDR3 loop reads CAISEEENYYEQYF. The CDR3 DNA is TGTGCCATCAGTGAAGAGGAAAACTACTACGAGCAGTACTTC.